This T cell receptor (beta chain) was identified during a study of regulatory T cells in long-lasting Graves disease. The germline CDR1 and CDR2 sequences are SGHRS and YFSETQ. The CDR3 is 16 amino acids. The study, taken as a whole, reports: There was favoring of TRBV28, TRBJ1-2 and TRBJ2-5 in persistent disease.

Assembly of TCR beta libraries relied on iRepertoire HTBI primers together with Arm-PCR of CDR3 regions. TCRdb reprocessed the multiplex PCR reads with MiXCR, giving one entry per CDR3 protein. The table shows 530,000 or so distinct CDR3 sequences, with 13% occurring only once. At least ten counts were recorded for this clonotype. Its target is unknown. One junction end does not reproduce the germline sequence, and a read error may be involved. Time point here: newly diagnosed GD, antithyroid drugs for less than 3 months. There was RNA extracted from PBMCs, and the TCR library was made from it. Graves' disease diagnoses used American Thyroid Association guidelines. Blood from the periphery, about 9 milliliters in all, was drawn into EDTA tubes. These data also featured in a second study, about T cells in Graves' hyperthyroidism and ophthalmopathy. That report notes: Hyperthyroidism in the patients, aged 18 to 65, was newly diagnosed and under 2 months in duration.

Sequenced material: peripheral blood mononuclear cells (PBMCs), taken at new diagnosis, from a patient treated with antithyroid drugs. The rearrangement links TRBV5-1 to TRBJ2-2; no definite D call. The clonotype comes from a man aged 30 to 39 with Graves disease. The CDR3 region has the DNA TGTGCCAGCAGCTTTACTGGGGATTGGAACACCGGGGAGCTGTTTTTT. This gives the protein CASSFTGDWNTGELFF.